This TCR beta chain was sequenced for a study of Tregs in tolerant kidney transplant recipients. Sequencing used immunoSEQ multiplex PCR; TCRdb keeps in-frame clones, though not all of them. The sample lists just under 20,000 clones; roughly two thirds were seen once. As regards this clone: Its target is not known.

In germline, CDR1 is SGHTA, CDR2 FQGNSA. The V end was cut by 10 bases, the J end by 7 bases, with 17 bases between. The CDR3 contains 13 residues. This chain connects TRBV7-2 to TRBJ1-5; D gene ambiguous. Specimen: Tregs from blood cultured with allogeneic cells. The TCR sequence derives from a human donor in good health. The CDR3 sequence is CATSDISLQPQHF. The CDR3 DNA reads TGTGCCACATCGGATATTTCCTTACAGCCCCAGCATTTT.